These T cell receptor beta chains were read from a single sample in a study of cytomegalovirus exposure and HLA in healthy donors. Data came from immunoSEQ multiplex PCR; TCRdb stores just in-frame clones and leaves some out. The data hold about 210,000 clones, with around 76% observed a single time. Sequencing input: PBMCs. The receptors were sampled from a man in his forties or fifties in good health and CMV-seropositive. Each CDR3 is given without its conserved first and last residue. D genes are given only for firm matches.

J gene	V gene	D gene	CDR3 protein
TRBJ2-1	TRBV5-1	TRBD1	ASSLQGEYNEQF
TRBJ2-2	TRBV9	TRBD2	ASGAGWVPGELF
TRBJ1-1	TRBV11-1	TRBD1	ASRVDRGDTEAF
TRBJ1-5	TRBV19	TRBD1	ASTGQGQRNQPQH
TRBJ2-7	TRBV29-1	NA	SVDSGVEQY
TRBJ2-1	TRBV5-5	NA	ASSENEQF
TRBJ2-3	TRBV27	NA	ASSPEAGTQY
TRBJ1-5	TRBV27	NA	ASSLYQGHNQPQH
TRBJ2-3	TRBV7-7	NA	ASSLLPGKGADTQY
TRBJ2-2	TRBV2	TRBD1	ASSRDRATGELF
TRBJ1-2	TRBV27	NA	ASSLFPGANYGYT
TRBJ2-5	TRBV18	TRBD2	ASSPPGLAGETQY
TRBJ2-1	TRBV5-1	TRBD2	ASSLEGRAFYNEQF
TRBJ1-1	TRBV18	NA	ASSGAPERSTEAF
TRBJ1-2	TRBV6-5	TRBD1	ATHLSGTGDGYT
TRBJ2-6	TRBV6-5	NA	ASSSGVGGANVLT
TRBJ2-2	TRBV5-1	TRBD1	ASSPTGGGGYTGELF
TRBJ1-1	TRBV10-2	NA	ASSEGQLTEAF
TRBJ2-5	TRBV5-1	NA	ASSEDSYQETQY
TRBJ2-5	TRBV5-1	NA	ASSLGQSQETQY
TRBJ1-1	TRBV6-6	NA	ASSYGAATEAF
TRBJ2-2	TRBV7-8	NA	ASSPIAGELF
TRBJ1-2	TRBV15	NA	ATSRERTSLNNGYT
TRBJ2-7	TRBV5-6	TRBD2	ASSFYLTGGSYEQY
TRBJ1-5	TRBV12-5	NA	ASGAGLTNQPQH